Below, 6 T cell receptor beta chains from the same sample are listed, as sequenced in a study of blood T cell repertoires in COVID-19. Assay used: immunoSEQ multiplex PCR; TCRdb lists only in-frame clones, some missing. The data contain approximately 170,000 clones, roughly 93% of them singletons. Sequencing was carried out using peripheral blood. The receptors come from a woman in her sixties or seventies with COVID-19, enrolled during active disease.

The gene calls are TRBV18 and TRBJ1-1; 9 nucleotides line up with TRBD1. This CDR3 comprises 15 residues. Germline loops: CDR1 KGHSH, CDR2 LQKENI. V shed 6 bases, J shed 6 bases, and the junction held 11 bases outside the gene matches. The CDR3 sequence: CASSPGTGTGAEAFF. DNA of the CDR3: TGTGCCAGCTCCCCCGGGACAGGGACAGGAGCTGAAGCTTTCTTT.

The V and J genes are TRBV2 and TRBJ1-5; D possibly corresponds to TRBD1 (5 bases). Trimming removed 2 bases from V and 4 bases from J, with 9 bases in between. This CDR3 is built from 14 residues. Per the germline V gene, CDR1 is SNHLY and CDR2 is FYNNEI. The CDR3 DNA reads as TGTGCCAGCAGTGAACAGGGCTTTAATCAGCCCCAGCATTTT. Amino acid sequence: CASSEQGFNQPQHF.

The rearrangement uses TRBV7-3 and TRBJ1-2; tentative D call: TRBD1 (6 bases). Trimming cost V 3 bases and J 9 bases, with 11 bases left between them. The germline V gene has CDR1 SGHTA and CDR2 FQGTGA. CDR3 length: 12 amino acids. The CDR3 reads CASSFDRSSYTF. For the CDR3, the DNA is TGTGCCAGCAGCTTCGACAGGTCCAGCTACACCTTC.

The chain is built from TRBV5-4 and TRBJ1-1; D remains unclear. The CDR3 covers 14 residues. Germline V gene data show CDR1 as SGHNT and CDR2 as YYREEE (reference sequence). Deletions cut 6 bases from V and 1 base from J, with 13 bases between. DNA for the CDR3: TGTGCCAGCACGGTGGTAAACCAGAACACTGAAGCTTTCTTT. Translated: CASTVVNQNTEAFF.

The table lists this clone with a few counts. The chain has TRBV5-1 and TRBJ2-2; D possibly corresponds to TRBD2 (6 bases). The V and J ends lost 0 bases and 3 bases respectively, with 9 bases between them. Germline CDR1 is SGHRS and CDR2 is YFSETQ. CDR3 length: 15 residues. The CDR3 DNA is TGCGCCAGCAGCTTGGGGGGACTTTACACCGGGGAGCTGTTTTTT. This translates into CASSLGGLYTGELFF.

The V call is TRBV19, the J call TRBJ2-1; 8 nucleotides match TRBD2. The CDR3 spans 15 residues. Germline CDR1 reads LNHDA; CDR2 reads SQIVND (reference sequence). The V and J ends lost 3 bases and 5 bases, in that order; junction bases with no gene match: 6. The CDR3 spells CASSISTSGNNEQFF. CDR3 nucleotide sequence: TGTGCCAGTAGTATCAGTACTAGCGGAAACAATGAGCAGTTCTTC. The full variable domain, in which reference TRBV19 and TRBJ2-1 provide the parts outside the CDR3, is DGGITQSPKYLFRKEGQNVTLSCEQNLNHDAMYWYRQDPGQGLRLIYYSQIVNDFQKGDIAEGYSVSREKKESFPLTVTSAQKNPTAFYLCASSISTSGNNEQFFGPGTRLTVL.